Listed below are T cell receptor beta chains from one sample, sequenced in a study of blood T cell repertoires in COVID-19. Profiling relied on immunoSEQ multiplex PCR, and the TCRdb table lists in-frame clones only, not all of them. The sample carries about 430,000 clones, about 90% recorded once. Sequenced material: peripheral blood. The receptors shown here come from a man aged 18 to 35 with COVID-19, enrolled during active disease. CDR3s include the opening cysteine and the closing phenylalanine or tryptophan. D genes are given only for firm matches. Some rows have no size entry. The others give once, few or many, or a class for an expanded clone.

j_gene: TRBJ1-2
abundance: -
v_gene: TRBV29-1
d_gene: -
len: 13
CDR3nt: TGCAGCGTTGAAGTGGGGGCGGACTATGGCTACACCTTC
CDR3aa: CSVEVGADYGYTF

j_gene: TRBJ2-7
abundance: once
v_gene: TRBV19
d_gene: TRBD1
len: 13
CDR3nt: TGTGCCAGTAGTGGGACAGGGCTCTACGAGCAGTACTTC
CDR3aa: CASSGTGLYEQYF

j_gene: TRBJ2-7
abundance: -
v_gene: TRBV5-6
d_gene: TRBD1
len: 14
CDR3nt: TGTGCCAGCAGCTTGGGGACAGGCTACTACGAGCAGTACTTC
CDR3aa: CASSLGTGYYEQYF

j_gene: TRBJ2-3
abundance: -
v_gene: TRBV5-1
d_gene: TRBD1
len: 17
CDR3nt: TGCGCCAGCAGCCCGAAAACCGGGACAGGGGCCCCAGATACGCAGTATTTT
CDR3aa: CASSPKTGTGAPDTQYF

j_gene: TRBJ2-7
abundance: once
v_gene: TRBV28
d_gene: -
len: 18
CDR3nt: TGTGCCAGCAGTTCGATAAAAAGCGGCACCTATGGACCTTACGAGCAGTACTTC
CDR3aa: CASSSIKSGTYGPYEQYF

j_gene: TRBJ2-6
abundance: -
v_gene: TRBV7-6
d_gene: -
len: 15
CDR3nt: TGTGCCAGCAGCTTAGTCAGCTCTGGGGCCAACGTCCTGACTTTC
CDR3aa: CASSLVSSGANVLTF

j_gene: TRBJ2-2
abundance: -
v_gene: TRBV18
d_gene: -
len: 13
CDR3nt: TGTGCCAGCTCACCAAGCCCGACCGGGGAGCTGTTTTTT
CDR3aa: CASSPSPTGELFF

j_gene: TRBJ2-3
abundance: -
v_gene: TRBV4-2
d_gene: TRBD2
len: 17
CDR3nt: TGTGCCAGCAGCCAAGAGGGGGCTAGCGGGAGGGGGGATACGCAGTATTTT
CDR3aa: CASSQEGASGRGDTQYF

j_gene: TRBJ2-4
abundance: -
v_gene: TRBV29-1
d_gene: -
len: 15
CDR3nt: TGCAGCGTTGATCCGGGGAGGTCTGGCAAAAACATTCAGTACTTC
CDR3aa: CSVDPGRSGKNIQYF

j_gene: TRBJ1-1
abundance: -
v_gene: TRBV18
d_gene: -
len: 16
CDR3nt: TGTGCCAGCTCACCACCGGTGGGTACAGGGCGCGCTGAAGCTTTCTTT
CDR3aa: CASSPPVGTGRAEAFF

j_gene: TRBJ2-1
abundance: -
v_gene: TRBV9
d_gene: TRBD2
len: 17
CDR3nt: TGTGCCAGCAGTCGTACCGGGACTAGCGGGAGGGCAGGTGAGCAGTTCTTC
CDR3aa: CASSRTGTSGRAGEQFF

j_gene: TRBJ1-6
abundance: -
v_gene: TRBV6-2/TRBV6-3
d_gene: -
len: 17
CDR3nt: TGTGCCAGCAGTTACATTCACCCGAGCTCCTATAATTCACCCCTCCACTTT
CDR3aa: CASSYIHPSSYNSPLHF

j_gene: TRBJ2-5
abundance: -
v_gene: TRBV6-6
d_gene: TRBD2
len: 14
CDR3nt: TGTGCCAGCATGGGGCTAGCGGGTTGGGAGACCCAGTACTTC
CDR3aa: CASMGLAGWETQYF

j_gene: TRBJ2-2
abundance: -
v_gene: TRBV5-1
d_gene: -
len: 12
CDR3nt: TGCGCCAGCAGCTTGGTCGCCGGGGAGCTGTTTTTT
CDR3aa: CASSLVAGELFF

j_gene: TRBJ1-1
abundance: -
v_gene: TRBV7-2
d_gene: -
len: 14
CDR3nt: TGTGCCAGCAGCTTAGGTAGTGTCCGGGCTGAAGCTTTCTTT
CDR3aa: CASSLGSVRAEAFF

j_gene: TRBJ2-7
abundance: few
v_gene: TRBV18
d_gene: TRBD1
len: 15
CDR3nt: TGTGCCAGCTCAAGACTACAGGGGGCGTCCTACGAGCAGTACTTC
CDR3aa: CASSRLQGASYEQYF

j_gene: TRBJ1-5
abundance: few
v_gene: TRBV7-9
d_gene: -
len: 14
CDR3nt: TGTGCCAGCAGCGGTGGGGGCGCCGGTCAGCCCCAGCATTTT
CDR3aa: CASSGGGAGQPQHF

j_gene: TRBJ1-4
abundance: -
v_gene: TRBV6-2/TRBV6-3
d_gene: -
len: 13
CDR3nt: TGTGCCAGCAGTTTGACGGGTAATGAAAAACTGTTTTTT
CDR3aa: CASSLTGNEKLFF

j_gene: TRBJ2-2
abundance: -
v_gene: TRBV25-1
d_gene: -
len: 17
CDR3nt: TGTGCCAGCAGTGAATGGGGAGGACAGGCGAACACCGGGGAGCTGTTTTTT
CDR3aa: CASSEWGGQANTGELFF

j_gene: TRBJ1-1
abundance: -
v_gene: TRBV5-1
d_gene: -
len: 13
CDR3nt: TGCGCCAGCAGCTCAGGGGTAAGTCCTGAAGCTTTCTTT
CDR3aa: CASSSGVSPEAFF

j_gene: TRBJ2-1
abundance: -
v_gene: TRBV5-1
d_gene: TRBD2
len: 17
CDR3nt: TGCGCCAGCAGCTTGGAGATAGCGGGAGGGGCCTACAATGAGCAGTTCTTC
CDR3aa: CASSLEIAGGAYNEQFF

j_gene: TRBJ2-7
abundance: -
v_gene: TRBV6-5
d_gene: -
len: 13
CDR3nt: TGTGCCAGCAGGGCAGAGGGCCCCCACGAGCAGTACTTC
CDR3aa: CASRAEGPHEQYF

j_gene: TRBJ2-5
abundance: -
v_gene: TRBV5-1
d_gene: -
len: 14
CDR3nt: TGCGCCAGCAGCTTGGGACAGCCTCAAGAGACCCAGTACTTC
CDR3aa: CASSLGQPQETQYF

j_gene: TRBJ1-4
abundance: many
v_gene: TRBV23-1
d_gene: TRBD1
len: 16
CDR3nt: TGCGCCAGCAAAGACAGGGGGGGACTAAGTAATGAAAAACTGTTTTTT
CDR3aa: CASKDRGGLSNEKLFF

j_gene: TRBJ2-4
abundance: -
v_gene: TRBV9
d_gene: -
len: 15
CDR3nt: TGTGCCAGCAGCGTAGGTCGGGGTGGGGGGAACATTCAGTACTTC
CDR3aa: CASSVGRGGGNIQYF

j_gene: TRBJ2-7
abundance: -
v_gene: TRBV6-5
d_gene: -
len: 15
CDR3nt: TGTGCCAGCAGTTACTCCCAAGTCAGGGGGGAGGAGCAGTACTTC
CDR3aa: CASSYSQVRGEEQYF

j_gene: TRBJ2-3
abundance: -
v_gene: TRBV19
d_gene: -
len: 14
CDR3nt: TGTGCCAGTAGTATCCGGGCGGGTTCTGATACGCAGTATTTT
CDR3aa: CASSIRAGSDTQYF

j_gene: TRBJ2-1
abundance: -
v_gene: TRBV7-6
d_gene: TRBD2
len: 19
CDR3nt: TGTGCCAGCAGCTTATATTCGTACAGTACCCTAGCGGGGGGGCCCTGGGAGTTCTTC
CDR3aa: CASSLYSYSTLAGGPWEFF

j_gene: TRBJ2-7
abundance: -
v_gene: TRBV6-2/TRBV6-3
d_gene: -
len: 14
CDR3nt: TGTGCCAGCAGTCTGGGACTCGGCTCCTACGAGCAGTACTTC
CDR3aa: CASSLGLGSYEQYF

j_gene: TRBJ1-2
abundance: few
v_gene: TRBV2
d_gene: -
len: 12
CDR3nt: TGTGCCAGCAGTGCAACGGTCTCTGGCTACACCTTC
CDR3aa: CASSATVSGYTF

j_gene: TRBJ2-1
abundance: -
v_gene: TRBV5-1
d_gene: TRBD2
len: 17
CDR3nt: TGCGCCAGCAGCTTGGCCCCAAGGACTAGCGGGAGGGGTGAGCAGTTCTTC
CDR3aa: CASSLAPRTSGRGEQFF

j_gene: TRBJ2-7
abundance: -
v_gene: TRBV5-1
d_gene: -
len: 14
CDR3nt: TGCGCCAGCAGCTTGTGGCAGGGAAGTTTCGAGCAGTACTTC
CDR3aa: CASSLWQGSFEQYF

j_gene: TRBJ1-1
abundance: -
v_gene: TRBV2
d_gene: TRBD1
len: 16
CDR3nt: TGTGCCAGCAGTGAGGGGGCGGACAGGGGGAGATCTGAAGCTTTCTTT
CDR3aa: CASSEGADRGRSEAFF

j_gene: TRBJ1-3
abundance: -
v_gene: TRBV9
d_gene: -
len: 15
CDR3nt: TGTGCCAGCAGCGTAGGGGCATGCTCTGGAAACACCATATATTTT
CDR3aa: CASSVGACSGNTIYF

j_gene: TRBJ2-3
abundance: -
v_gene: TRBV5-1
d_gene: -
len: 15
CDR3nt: TGCGCCAGCAGCACAGCCCGGACTAGCACAGATACGCAGTATTTT
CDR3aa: CASSTARTSTDTQYF

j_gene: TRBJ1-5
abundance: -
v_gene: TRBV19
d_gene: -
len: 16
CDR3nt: TGTGCCAGTAGTGCTTCCGGGGGTTATAGCAATCAGCCCCAGCATTTT
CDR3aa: CASSASGGYSNQPQHF

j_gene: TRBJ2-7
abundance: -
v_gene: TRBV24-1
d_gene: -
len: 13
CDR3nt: TGTGCCACCAGTGACGGGGTTCTAGACGAGCAGTACTTC
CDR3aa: CATSDGVLDEQYF